The source of this T cell receptor beta chain is a study of OX40 agonist ivuxolimab in advanced cancers. Trimming left V 6 bases short and J 5 bases short, with 10 bases between. Per the germline V gene, CDR1 is SGHDN and CDR2 is FVKESK. The CDR3 contains 12 residues. Only in-frame clones appear in the TCRdb table, and some are missing; sequencing was by immunoSEQ multiplex PCR. This sample yields about 86,000 clones, of which under 95% are seen a single time; about 9% belongs to the top ten. This sample comprised CD4+ or CD8+ T cells sorted from blood, obtained in a trial of the OX40 agonist ivuxolimab. V is TRBV14 and J is TRBJ1-2; D remains ambiguous. This receptor was obtained from an adult with an advanced solid tumor such as melanoma, head and neck, liver or kidney cancer. The CDR3 bases are TGTGCCAGCAGTCGAGACCTTTATGGCTACACCTTC. Translated, it gives CASSRDLYGYTF.